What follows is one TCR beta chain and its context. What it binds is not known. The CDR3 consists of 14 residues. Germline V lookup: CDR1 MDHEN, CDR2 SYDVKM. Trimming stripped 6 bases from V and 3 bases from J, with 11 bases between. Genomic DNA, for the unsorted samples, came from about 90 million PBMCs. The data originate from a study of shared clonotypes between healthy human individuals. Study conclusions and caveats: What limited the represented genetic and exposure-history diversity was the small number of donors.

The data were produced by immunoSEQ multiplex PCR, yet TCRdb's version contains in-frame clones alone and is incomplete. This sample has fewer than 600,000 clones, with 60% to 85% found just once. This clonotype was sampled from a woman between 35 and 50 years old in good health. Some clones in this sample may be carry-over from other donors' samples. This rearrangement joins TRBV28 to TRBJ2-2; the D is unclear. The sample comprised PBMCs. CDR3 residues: CASRAPGHTGELFF. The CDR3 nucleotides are TGTGCCAGCAGGGCCCCGGGTCACACCGGGGAGCTGTTTTTT.